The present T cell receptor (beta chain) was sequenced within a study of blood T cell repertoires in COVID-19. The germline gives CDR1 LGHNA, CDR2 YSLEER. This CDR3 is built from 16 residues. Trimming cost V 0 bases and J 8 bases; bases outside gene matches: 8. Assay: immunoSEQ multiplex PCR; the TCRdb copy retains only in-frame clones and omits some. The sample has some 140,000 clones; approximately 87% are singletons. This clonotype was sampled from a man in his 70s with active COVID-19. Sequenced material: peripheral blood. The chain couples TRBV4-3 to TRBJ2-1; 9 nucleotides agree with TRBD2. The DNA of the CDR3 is TGCGCCAGCAGCCAAGACGGTCTAGCGGGGCGGGATGAGCAGTTCTTC. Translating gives CASSQDGLAGRDEQFF.